This is a list of T cell receptor beta chains from one sample in a study of blood T cells in healthy people across ages. TCRdb called the 5' RACE reads again in MiXCR, with one record for every CDR3 protein. Of approximately 1,700,000 distinct CDR3 sequences listed, more than 35% are singletons. The sample taken for sequencing was blood. All receptors derive from a human donor in good health. Both conserved end residues are part of each CDR3. A D gene is named only where the DNA matches it firmly. For some rows the clone size is stated as once, few or many, or as a class when expanded; others skip it.

abundance,d_gene,j_gene,v_gene,CDR3nt,CDR3aa
few,-,TRBJ2-5,TRBV24-1,TGTGCCACCAGTGACGCCGGGGGGCAGGAGACCCAGTACTTC,CATSDAGGQETQYF
few,-,TRBJ2-1,TRBV4-2,-,CASTLERGPWNEQFF
-,TRBD2,TRBJ2-1,TRBV5-5,TGTGCCAGCAGCCACCCTAGCGGACCATACTCCTACAATGAGCAGTTCTTC,CASSHPSGPYSYNEQFF
few,-,TRBJ2-1,TRBV29-1,TGCAGCGTTGCCAGCGGGCCCTACAATGAGCAGTTCTTC,CSVASGPYNEQFF
once,TRBD1,TRBJ2-4,TRBV10-3,TGTGCCATCAGTGATCCCGGGACAGGTTCTACCTACGAGCGGTACTTC,CAISDPGTGSTYERYF
few,TRBD1,TRBJ1-2,TRBV3-1,TGTGCCAGCAGCCACACTAGTTGGGACAGGGGGGAGTTAGCTAACTATGGCTACACCTTC,CASSHTSWDRGELANYGYTF
-,-,TRBJ2-7,TRBV20-1,TGCAGTGCCCTCGACAGTGACACCTACGAGCAGTACTTC,CSALDSDTYEQYF
-,TRBD1,TRBJ2-5,TRBV6-5,TGTGCCAGCATAGGACAGGGTGGGGGGGAGACCCAGTACTTC,CASIGQGGGETQYF
-,-,TRBJ1-1,TRBV7-6,TGTGCCAGCAGCTTCTTAAGACGGGAGTCTGAAGCTTTCTTT,CASSFLRRESEAFF
-,TRBD2,TRBJ2-2,TRBV9,TGTGCCAGCAGCGTAGCTGGACTAGCGAGAGAGGAGCTGTTTTTT,CASSVAGLAREELFF
few,TRBD1,TRBJ1-5,TRBV4-1,TGCGCCAGCAGCCAAGAGGGGGCCAGGGGGTTTCGGAATCAGCCCCAGCATTTT,CASSQEGARGFRNQPQHF
-,-,TRBJ2-6,TRBV29-1,TGCAGCGGCCAAACTGGGGCCGACGTCCTGACTTTC,CSGQTGADVLTF
-,-,TRBJ2-1,TRBV20-1,TGCAGTGCTCACGATAGAATTGGGTACAATGAGCAGTTCTTC,CSAHDRIGYNEQFF
many,TRBD1,TRBJ2-7,TRBV7-2,TGTGCCAGCAGCCCAGTGGTAGAGGGGGCCAACGAGCAGTACTTC,CASSPVVEGANEQYF
-,-,TRBJ2-1,TRBV20-1,TGCAGTGCTTCTCACCTTTGGGAGTCCTACAATGAGCAGTTCTTC,CSASHLWESYNEQFF
once,-,TRBJ2-3,TRBV20-1,TGCAGTGCTAGAGACCCCTCATACACAGATACGCAGTATTTT,CSARDPSYTDTQYF
-,TRBD1,TRBJ1-4,TRBV9,TGTGCCAGCAGCGAAAGACAGGGAGGAAATGAAAAACTGTTTTTT,CASSERQGGNEKLFF
-,TRBD1,TRBJ1-2,TRBV25-1,TGTGCCAGCAGTCCGCTCCCAGGGGGTAATGGCTACACCTTC,CASSPLPGGNGYTF
-,-,TRBJ2-7,TRBV10-3,TGTGCCATCGCCAGGGCCAGCTACGAGCAGTACTTC,CAIARASYEQYF
once,-,TRBJ2-3,TRBV27,TGTGCCAGCAGTTCCATACCCGGGCTCCCGGCCACAGATACGCAGTATTTT,CASSSIPGLPATDTQYF
few,-,TRBJ1-5,TRBV7-6,TGTGCCAGCAGCTTTAGACAGCATAGCAATCAGCCCCAGCATTTT,CASSFRQHSNQPQHF
-,-,TRBJ1-4,TRBV20-1,TGCAGTGCTCTTCTGGTAGTCGGAGATGAAAAACTGTTTTTT,CSALLVVGDEKLFF
-,-,TRBJ2-5,TRBV15,TGTGCCACCAGCAGGCCCTGGGGTCGAGTGCGGGGAGAGACCCAGTACTTC,CATSRPWGRVRGETQYF
-,-,TRBJ1-1,TRBV10-3,TGTGCCATCAGTGAGTCAGAGAACACTGAAGCTTTCTTT,CAISESENTEAFF
few,-,TRBJ1-2,TRBV20-1,TGCAGTGCTAGAGTGGCCCAAACTAACTATGGCTACACCTTC,CSARVAQTNYGYTF
-,-,TRBJ2-7,TRBV6-2/TRBV6-3,TGTGCCAGTCTGGGCGCCAGCAGCTCCTACGAGCAGTACTTC,CASLGASSSYEQYF
-,TRBD1,TRBJ2-7,TRBV6-2/TRBV6-3,TGTGCCAGCAGGATCCGGGACAGTCACTACGAGCAGTACTTC,CASRIRDSHYEQYF
-,-,TRBJ1-5,TRBV15,TGTGCCACCAGCAGGGGCGTGGAAGGACAGCCCCAGCATTTT,CATSRGVEGQPQHF
-,-,TRBJ2-7,TRBV28,TGTGCCAGCAGAAGTGTGGGGGGCCACGAGCAGTACTTC,CASRSVGGHEQYF
few,-,TRBJ1-1,TRBV29-1,TGCAGCGTTGAAGACATACGTCCGGGACAGAACACTGAAGCTTTCTTT,CSVEDIRPGQNTEAFF
once,-,TRBJ2-5,TRBV30,TGTGCCTGGAGTATCCTCCGGGGGAGAGAGACCCAGTACTTC,CAWSILRGRETQYF
-,TRBD1,TRBJ2-1,TRBV7-9,TGTACCAGCAGCCGGACAGGGAAGAATGAGCAGTTCTTC,CTSSRTGKNEQFF
-,-,TRBJ2-7,TRBV9,TGTGCCAGCAGCGTCCGACCCTTCCCGGGGTCCTACGAGCAGTACTTC,CASSVRPFPGSYEQYF
many,-,TRBJ2-1,TRBV4-3,TGCGCCAGCAGCCAAGAGGTGGAAAGGTCCTACAATGAGCAGTTCTTC,CASSQEVERSYNEQFF
few,-,TRBJ1-1,TRBV20-1,TGCAGTGCTGACGGGACGGCTACGAACACTGAAGCTTTCTTT,CSADGTATNTEAFF
-,-,TRBJ1-5,TRBV6-1,TGTGCCAGCGCGGTCTATAGCAATCAGCCCCAGCATTTT,CASAVYSNQPQHF
few,-,TRBJ2-5,TRBV7-9,TGTGCCAGCAGCTGGAGGCAAGAGACCCAGTACTTC,CASSWRQETQYF
-,TRBD2,TRBJ2-3,TRBV20-1,TGCAGTGCTCAGACTAGCGGATATGCAGGGCAGACGCAGTATTTT,CSAQTSGYAGQTQYF
few,TRBD2,TRBJ2-5,TRBV11-2,TGTGCCAGCAGCCGGACTAGCGGGGGGGGAAGACCCCAGTACTTC,CASSRTSGGGRPQYF
-,-,TRBJ1-2,TRBV5-4,TGTGCCAGCAGCTTGGTTGAATATGGCTACGCCTTC,CASSLVEYGYAF
-,TRBD1,TRBJ1-1,TRBV7-3,TGTGCCAGCAGCTTTACGGGACAGGGGGCGGGTGAAGCTTTCTTT,CASSFTGQGAGEAFF
-,-,TRBJ2-1,TRBV7-2,TGTGCCAGCAGCTTTCACCCAGCCGGACAGCAATACAATGAGCAGTTCTTC,CASSFHPAGQQYNEQFF
-,-,TRBJ2-5,TRBV7-2,TGTGCCAGCAGCTCCCTGATCGGACTCGTGGCGACCCAGTACTTC,CASSSLIGLVATQYF
-,-,TRBJ2-3,TRBV6-2/TRBV6-3,TGTGCCAGCACCATTCAGGGGAAGAGCACAGATACGCAGTATTTT,CASTIQGKSTDTQYF
-,TRBD1,TRBJ1-2,TRBV7-2,TGTGCCAGCAGCTTAAGGGGGCTGACTGGCTACACCTTC,CASSLRGLTGYTF
-,TRBD1,TRBJ1-2,TRBV7-9,TGTGCCAGCAGCTTACACCAGGGGGCGGATGGCTACACCTTC,CASSLHQGADGYTF
few,TRBD1,TRBJ2-7,TRBV4-3,TGCGCCAGCAGCCGAATACTGGACAGGGTCCACGAGCAGTACTTC,CASSRILDRVHEQYF
-,-,TRBJ2-3,TRBV12-3/TRBV12-4,TGTGCCAGCGGACGCTCTGGGCGGAGTACGCAGTATTTT,CASGRSGRSTQYF
-,-,TRBJ2-1,TRBV20-1,TGCAGTGCTAGATCGCACGTTGGAGCAGGTGAGCAGTTCTTC,CSARSHVGAGEQFF
-,TRBD2,TRBJ2-5,TRBV20-1,TGCAGTGCGGGAGAGGCTAGCGGGGGAGCGGAGACCCAGTACTTC,CSAGEASGGAETQYF
-,-,TRBJ1-5,TRBV6-6,TGTGCCAGCAGTTACTCGAGTATCGACAGTAGCAATCAGCCCCAGCATTTT,CASSYSSIDSSNQPQHF
-,TRBD1,TRBJ1-1,TRBV27,TGTGCCAGCAGTTTGGGTCCCGGGACAGGTAGGGAGGGTGAAGCTTTCTTT,CASSLGPGTGREGEAFF